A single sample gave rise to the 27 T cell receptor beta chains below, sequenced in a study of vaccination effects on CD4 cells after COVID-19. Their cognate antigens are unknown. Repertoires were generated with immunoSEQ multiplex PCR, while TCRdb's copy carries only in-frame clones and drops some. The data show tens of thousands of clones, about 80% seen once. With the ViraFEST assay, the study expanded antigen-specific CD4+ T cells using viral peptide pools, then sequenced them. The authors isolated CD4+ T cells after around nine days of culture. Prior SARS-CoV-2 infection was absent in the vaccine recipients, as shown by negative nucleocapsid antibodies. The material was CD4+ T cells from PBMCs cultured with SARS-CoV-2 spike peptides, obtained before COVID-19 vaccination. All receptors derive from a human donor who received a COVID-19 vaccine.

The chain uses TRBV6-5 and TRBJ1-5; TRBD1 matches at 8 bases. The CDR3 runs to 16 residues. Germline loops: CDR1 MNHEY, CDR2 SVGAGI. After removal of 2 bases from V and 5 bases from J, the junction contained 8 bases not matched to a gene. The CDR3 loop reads CASSYRFRGLDQPQHF. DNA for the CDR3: TGTGCCAGCAGTTACCGCTTCAGGGGGCTAGATCAGCCCCAGCATTTT.

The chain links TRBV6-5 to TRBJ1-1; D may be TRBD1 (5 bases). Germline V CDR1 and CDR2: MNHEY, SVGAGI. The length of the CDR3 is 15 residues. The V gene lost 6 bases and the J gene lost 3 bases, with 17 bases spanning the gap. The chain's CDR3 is CASREGPAQHTEAFF. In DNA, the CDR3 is TGTGCCAGCAGGGAGGGGCCAGCACAACACACTGAAGCTTTCTTT.

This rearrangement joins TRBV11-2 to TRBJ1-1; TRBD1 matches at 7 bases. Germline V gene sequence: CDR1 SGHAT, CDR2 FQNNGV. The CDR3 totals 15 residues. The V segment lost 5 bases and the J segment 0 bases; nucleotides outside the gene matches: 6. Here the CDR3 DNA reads TGTGCCAGCAGCCCAGGGGACAGATTGAACACTGAAGCTTTCTTT. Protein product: CASSPGDRLNTEAFF.

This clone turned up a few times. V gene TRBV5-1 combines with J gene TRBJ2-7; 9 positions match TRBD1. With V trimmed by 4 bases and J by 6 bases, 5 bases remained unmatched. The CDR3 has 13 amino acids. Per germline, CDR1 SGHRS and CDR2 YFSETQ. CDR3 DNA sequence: TGCGCCAGCAGCCAGGACAGGGGAGGCGAGCAGTACGTC. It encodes CASSQDRGGEQYV.

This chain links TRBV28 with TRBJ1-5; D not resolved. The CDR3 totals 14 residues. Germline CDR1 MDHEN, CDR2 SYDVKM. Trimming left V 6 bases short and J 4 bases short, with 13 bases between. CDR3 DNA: TGTGCCAGCAGCCGTACGGGCAGAAATCAGCCCCAGCATTTT. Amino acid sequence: CASSRTGRNQPQHF.

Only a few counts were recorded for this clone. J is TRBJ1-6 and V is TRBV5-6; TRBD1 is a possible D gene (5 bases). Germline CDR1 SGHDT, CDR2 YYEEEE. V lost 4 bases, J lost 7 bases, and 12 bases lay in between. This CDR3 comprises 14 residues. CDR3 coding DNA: TGTGCCAGCAGCCAACCCCAGGGCAATTCACCCCTCCACTTT. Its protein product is CASSQPQGNSPLHF.

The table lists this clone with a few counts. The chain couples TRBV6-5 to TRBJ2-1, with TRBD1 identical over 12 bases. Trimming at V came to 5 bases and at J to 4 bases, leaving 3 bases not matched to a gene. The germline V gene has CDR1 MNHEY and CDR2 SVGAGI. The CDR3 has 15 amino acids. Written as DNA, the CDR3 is TGTGCCAGCAGTAGGGACAGGGGGCGGTACAATGAGCAGTTCTTC. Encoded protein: CASSRDRGRYNEQFF.

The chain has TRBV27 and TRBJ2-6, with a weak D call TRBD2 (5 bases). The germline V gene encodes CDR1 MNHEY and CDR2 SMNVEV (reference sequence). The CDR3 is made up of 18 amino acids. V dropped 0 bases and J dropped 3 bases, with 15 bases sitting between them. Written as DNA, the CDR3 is TGTGCCAGCAGTTTATCCGGCCTAGCAGGCTTTGGGGCCAACGTCCTGACTTTC. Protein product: CASSLSGLAGFGANVLTF.

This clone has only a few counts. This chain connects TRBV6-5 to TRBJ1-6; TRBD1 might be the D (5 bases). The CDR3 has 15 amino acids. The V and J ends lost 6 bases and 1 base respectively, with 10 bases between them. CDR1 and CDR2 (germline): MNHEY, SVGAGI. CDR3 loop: CASSRRQSYNSPLHF. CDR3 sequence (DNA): TGTGCCAGCAGCCGCCGACAGTCCTATAATTCACCCCTCCACTTT.

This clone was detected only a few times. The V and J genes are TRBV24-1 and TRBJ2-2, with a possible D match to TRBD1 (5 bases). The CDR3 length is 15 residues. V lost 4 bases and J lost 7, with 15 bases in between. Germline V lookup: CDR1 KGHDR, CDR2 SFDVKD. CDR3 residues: CATSDSRWGSGELFF. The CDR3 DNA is TGTGCCACCAGTGACTCGAGATGGGGCAGCGGGGAGCTGTTTTTT.

The CDR3 sequence is CASSYSRTGTYEQYV. DNA for the CDR3: TGTGCCAGCAGTTACTCGAGGACAGGGACTTACGAGCAGTACGTC. The chain joins TRBV6-5 to TRBJ2-7; 8 nucleotides line up with TRBD1. The CDR3 covers 15 residues. CDR1 is MNHEY, CDR2 SVGAGI, per germline. The V gene end was trimmed by 0 bases and the J gene end by 4 bases; junction bases not matched to a gene: 5.

CDR3 DNA sequence: TGTGCCAGCTCACCTCAGGGCGATGAAAAACTGTTTTTT. This codes for CASSPQGDEKLFF. The chain links TRBV18 to TRBJ1-4; possibly TRBD1 for D (5 bases). The V end lost 3 bases, the J end lost 6 bases, and 8 bases lay between the germline ends. Germline V gene data show CDR1 as KGHSH and CDR2 as LQKENI. This CDR3 is 13 amino acids long.

Here the CDR3 reads CASSSQGYEQYV. In DNA form, the CDR3 reads TGTGCCAGCAGTTCACAGGGTTACGAGCAGTACGTC. The V and J genes are TRBV6-5 and TRBJ2-7, with D tentatively TRBD1 (6 bases). Trimming pared 4 bases from V and 4 bases from J, leaving 8 bases between. Looked up from germline, CDR1 is MNHEY and CDR2 is SVGAGI. This CDR3 region has 12 residues.

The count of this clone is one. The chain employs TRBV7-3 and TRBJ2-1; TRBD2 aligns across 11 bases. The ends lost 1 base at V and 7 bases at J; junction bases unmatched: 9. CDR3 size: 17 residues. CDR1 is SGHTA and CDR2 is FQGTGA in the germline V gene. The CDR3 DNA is TGTGCCAGCAGCTTAAGGGTAGCGGGGGGGGTAGTGAATGAGCAGTTCTTC. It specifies CASSLRVAGGVVNEQFF.

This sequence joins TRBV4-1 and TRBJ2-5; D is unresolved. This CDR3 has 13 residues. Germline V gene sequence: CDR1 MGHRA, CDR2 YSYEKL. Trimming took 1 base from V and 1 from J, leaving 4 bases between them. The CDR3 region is CASSQGLQETQYF. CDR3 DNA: TGCGCCAGCAGCCAAGGCCTCCAAGAGACCCAGTACTTC.

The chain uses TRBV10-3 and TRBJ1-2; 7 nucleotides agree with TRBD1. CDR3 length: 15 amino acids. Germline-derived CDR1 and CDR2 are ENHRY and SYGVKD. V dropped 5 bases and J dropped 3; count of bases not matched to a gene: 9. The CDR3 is CAISSPAGGDYGYTF. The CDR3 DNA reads TGTGCCATCAGTTCCCCTGCAGGGGGAGACTATGGCTACACCTTC.

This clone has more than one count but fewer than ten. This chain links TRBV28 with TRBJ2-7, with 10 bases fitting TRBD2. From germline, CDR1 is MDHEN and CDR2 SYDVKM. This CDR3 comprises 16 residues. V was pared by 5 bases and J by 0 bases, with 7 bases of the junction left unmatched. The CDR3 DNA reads TGTGCCAGCAGTCCCCTCGGACTAGCGGCCTCCTACGAGCAGTACGTC. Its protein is CASSPLGLAASYEQYV.

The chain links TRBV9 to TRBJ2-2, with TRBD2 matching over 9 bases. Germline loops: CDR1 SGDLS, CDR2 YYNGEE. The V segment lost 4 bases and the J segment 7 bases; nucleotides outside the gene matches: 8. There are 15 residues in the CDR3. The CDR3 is CASSPFSGGGGELFF. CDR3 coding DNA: TGTGCCAGCAGCCCCTTTAGCGGGGGTGGCGGGGAGCTGTTTTTT.

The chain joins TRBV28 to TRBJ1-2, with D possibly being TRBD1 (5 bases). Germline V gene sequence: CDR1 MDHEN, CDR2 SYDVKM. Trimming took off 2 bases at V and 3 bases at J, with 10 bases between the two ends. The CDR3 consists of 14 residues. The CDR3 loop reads CASSLAGIDYGYTF. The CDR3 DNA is TGTGCCAGCAGTTTAGCAGGGATTGACTATGGCTACACCTTC.

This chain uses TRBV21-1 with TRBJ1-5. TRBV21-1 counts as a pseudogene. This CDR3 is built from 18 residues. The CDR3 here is CASSTHGREWGLAWPQHF. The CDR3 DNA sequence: TGTGCCAGCAGCACCCACGGCAGGGAGTGGGGCCTTGCGTGGCCCCAGCATTTT.

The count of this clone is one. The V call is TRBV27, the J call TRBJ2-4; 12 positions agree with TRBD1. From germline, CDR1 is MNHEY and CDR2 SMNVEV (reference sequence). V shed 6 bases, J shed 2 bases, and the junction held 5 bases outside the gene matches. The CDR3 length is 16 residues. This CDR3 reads CASRWGQGASKNIQYF. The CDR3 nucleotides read TGTGCCAGCAGATGGGGACAGGGGGCGTCCAAAAACATTCAGTACTTC.

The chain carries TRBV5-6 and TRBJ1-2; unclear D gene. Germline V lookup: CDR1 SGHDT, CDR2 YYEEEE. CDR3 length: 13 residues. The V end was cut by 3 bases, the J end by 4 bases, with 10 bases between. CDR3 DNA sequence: TGTGCCAGCAGCTATGACGGTCTCTATGGCTACACCTTC. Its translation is CASSYDGLYGYTF.

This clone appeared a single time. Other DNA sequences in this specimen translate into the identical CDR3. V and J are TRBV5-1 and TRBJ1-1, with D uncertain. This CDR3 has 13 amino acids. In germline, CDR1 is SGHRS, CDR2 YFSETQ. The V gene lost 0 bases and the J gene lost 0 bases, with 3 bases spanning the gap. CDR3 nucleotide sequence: TGCGCCAGCAGCTTGGTGGTGAACACTGAAGCTTTCTTT. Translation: CASSLVVNTEAFF.

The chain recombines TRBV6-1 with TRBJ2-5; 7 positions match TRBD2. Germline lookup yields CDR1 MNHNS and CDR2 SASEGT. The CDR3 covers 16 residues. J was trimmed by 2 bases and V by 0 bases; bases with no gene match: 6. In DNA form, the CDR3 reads TGTGCCAGCAGTGAAGCGCGTCAGGGAGGGCAAGAGACCCAGTACTTC. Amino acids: CASSEARQGGQETQYF.

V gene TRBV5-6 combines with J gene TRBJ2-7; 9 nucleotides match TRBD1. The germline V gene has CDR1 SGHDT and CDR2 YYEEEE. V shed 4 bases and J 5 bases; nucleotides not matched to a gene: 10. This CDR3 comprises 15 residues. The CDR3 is CASSHGRQGVHEQYV. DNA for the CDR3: TGTGCCAGCAGCCACGGAAGACAGGGGGTCCACGAGCAGTACGTC.

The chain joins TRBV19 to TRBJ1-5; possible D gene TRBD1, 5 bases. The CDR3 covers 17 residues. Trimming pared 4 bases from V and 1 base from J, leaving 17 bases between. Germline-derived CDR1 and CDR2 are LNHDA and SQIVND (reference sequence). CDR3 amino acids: CASSTKASWDSNQPQHF. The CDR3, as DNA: TGTGCCAGTAGTACAAAAGCCTCGTGGGACAGCAATCAGCCCCAGCATTTT.

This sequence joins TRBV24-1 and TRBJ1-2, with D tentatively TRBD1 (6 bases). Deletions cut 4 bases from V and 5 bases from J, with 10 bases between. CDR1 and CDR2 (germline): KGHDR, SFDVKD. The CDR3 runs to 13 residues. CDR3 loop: CATSEGRGYGYTF. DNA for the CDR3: TGTGCCACCAGTGAAGGGAGGGGGTATGGCTACACCTTC.